This T cell receptor (beta chain) was identified during a study of neoadjuvant anti-PD-1 for oral cavity cancer. About the research overall: Most patients had three to four biweekly doses of 3 mg/kg nivolumab before resection. Around day 43, patients without progression received a fourth nivolumab dose before surgery. Findings and limits, study-wide: Higher pretreatment Treg/Th17 ratios tracked higher pretreatment blood clonality.

Noted time point: after neoadjuvant nivolumab, at surgical resection. The length of the CDR3 is 13 residues. The ends were cut back, 2 bases at V and 0 bases at J, with 4 bases in the middle. Germline CDR1 and CDR2: SGHVS and FQNEAQ. This clone was seen a handful of times. What it recognizes is unknown. Most PBMC samples had 480 ng input DNA in six replicates. Produced via immunoSEQ multiplex PCR; TCRdb's table is partial and in-frame only. The sample records 8,500 to 10,000 clones, around 68% being singletons. The V call is TRBV7-8, the J call TRBJ1-1, with D unresolved. This sample comprised PBMCs, obtained after nivolumab (anti-PD-1) treatment. The clonotype comes from a person aged 35-79 years with oral cavity squamous cell carcinoma. CDR3 DNA sequence: TGTGCCAGCAGCTTATTAGTGAACACTGAAGCTTTCTTT. Protein product: CASSLLVNTEAFF.